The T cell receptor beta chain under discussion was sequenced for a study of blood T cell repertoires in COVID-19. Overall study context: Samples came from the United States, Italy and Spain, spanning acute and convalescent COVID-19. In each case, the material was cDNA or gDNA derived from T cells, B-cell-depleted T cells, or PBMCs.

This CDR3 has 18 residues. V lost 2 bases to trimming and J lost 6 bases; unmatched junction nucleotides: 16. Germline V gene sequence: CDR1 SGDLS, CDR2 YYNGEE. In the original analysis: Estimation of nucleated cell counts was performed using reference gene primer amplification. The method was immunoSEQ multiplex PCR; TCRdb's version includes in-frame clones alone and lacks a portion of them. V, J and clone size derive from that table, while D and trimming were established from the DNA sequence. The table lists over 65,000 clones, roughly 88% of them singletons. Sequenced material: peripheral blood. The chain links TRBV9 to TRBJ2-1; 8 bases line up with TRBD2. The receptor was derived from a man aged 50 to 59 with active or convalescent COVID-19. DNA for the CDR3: TGTGCCAGCAGCGTGGACCCGGGGGGGCTGGGATCTAGCAATGAGCAGTTCTTC. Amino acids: CASSVDPGGLGSSNEQFF.